The present entry profiles one T cell receptor beta chain with its context. The data are from a study of graft-versus-host responses after intestinal transplantation. V lost 6 bases and J lost 2, with 8 bases in between. The germline V gene encodes CDR1 MDHEN and CDR2 SYDVKM. The CDR3 covers 12 residues. The protocol was immunoSEQ multiplex PCR, while the TCRdb copy is restricted to in-frame clones and leaves out a portion. This sample yields about 45,000 clones, of which around nine tenths are seen a single time; 4.4% belongs to the top ten. The sequence was collected from a human patient who received an intestinal transplant, so some T cells may come from the graft donor. This chain links TRBV28 with TRBJ2-7, with unresolved D. The input for sequencing was PBMCs, taken 524 days after transplant. The CDR3, as DNA: TGTGCCAGCAGGGGTAGAGCCTACGAGCAGTACTTC. It is translated as CASRGRAYEQYF.